Each of the 27 T cell receptor beta chains below was sequenced from the same sample in a study of cytomegalovirus exposure and HLA in healthy donors. The PCR used 60 Vbeta and 13 Jbeta primers. The data were produced by immunoSEQ multiplex PCR, yet TCRdb's version contains in-frame clones alone and is incomplete. The repertoire holds 100,000 to 150,000 clones, 78% seen once, with over 1.2% in the top ten. The sequencing sample was made of PBMCs. The source of these receptors is a female donor in good health and CMV-seronegative.

This chain uses TRBV28 with TRBJ2-5; 7 positions match TRBD2. The J call may not be correct, given that the DNA end is closer to TRBJ2-7. Germline loops: CDR1 MDHEN, CDR2 SYDVKM. The CDR3 runs to 14 residues. The CDR3 DNA reads TGTGCCAGCAGTTTAAATGGGGGGAGGGACGAGCAGTACTTC. This sequence encodes CASSLNGGRDEQYF.

This clone was recorded a few times. V is TRBV6-1 and J is TRBJ1-3; unclear D gene. CDR1 is MNHNS, CDR2 SASEGT, per germline. The germline V and J ends were trimmed by 1 base and 4 bases, with 14 bases remaining between them. The CDR3 sequence is 16 residues long. In DNA form, the CDR3 reads TGTGCCAGCAGTGAAGATTTAGGAGGGCGCGGAAACACCATATATTTT. Encoded protein: CASSEDLGGRGNTIYF.

The V and J genes are TRBV6-4 and TRBJ1-2, with D possibly being TRBD1 (5 bases). The CDR3 is 12 residues long. Germline CDR1 MRHNA, CDR2 SNTAGT. Trimming stripped 6 bases from V and 9 bases from J, with 14 bases between. The DNA of the CDR3 is TGTGCCAGCAGCGCCCCAGGGATTAGCTACACCTTC. Translated, it gives CASSAPGISYTF.

The gene calls are TRBV4-3 and TRBJ1-4; the D is unclear. Germline CDR1 is LGHNA and CDR2 is YSLEER. Trimming cost V 1 base and J 0 bases, with 18 bases left between them. This CDR3 spans 19 amino acids. CDR3 protein: CASSQGKTTAGATNEKLFF. In DNA form, the CDR3 reads TGCGCCAGCAGCCAAGGCAAAACTACCGCTGGAGCAACTAATGAAAAACTGTTTTTT.

This clone was recorded a few times. J is TRBJ2-2 and V is TRBV5-4; D remains unclear. V shed 0 bases and J shed 0 bases, with 9 bases lying between them. Looked up from germline, CDR1 is SGHNT and CDR2 is YYREEE (reference sequence). The CDR3 sequence is 16 residues long. CDR3 sequence reads: CASSLGAPTNTGELFF. The CDR3 bases are TGTGCCAGCAGCTTGGGGGCACCTACGAACACCGGGGAGCTGTTTTTT.

The V and J genes are TRBV7-9 and TRBJ2-3, with 15 bases lining up with TRBD2. V shed 5 bases, J shed 4 bases, and the junction held 4 bases outside the gene matches. This CDR3 is built from 16 residues. Per the germline V gene, CDR1 is SEHNR and CDR2 is FQNEAQ (reference sequence). This CDR3 is CASSPGTSGRPDTQYF. CDR3 DNA sequence: TGTGCCAGCAGCCCAGGGACTAGCGGGAGGCCAGATACGCAGTATTTT.

This clone was seen a few times. The gene calls are TRBV2 and TRBJ2-3, with TRBD1 matching over 7 bases. The CDR3 has 13 amino acids. CDR1 and CDR2 from the germline V gene are SNHLY and FYNNEI. The V gene end was trimmed by 1 base and the J gene end by 6 bases; junction bases not matched to a gene: 1. The CDR3 DNA reads TGTGCCAGCAGTGAAGAGGGGGCGGATACGCAGTATTTT. It is translated as CASSEEGADTQYF.

The chain joins TRBV28 to TRBJ1-4; the match to TRBD1 covers 7 bases. The trim removed 3 bases at V and 5 bases at J, leaving 9 bases unmatched. Germline-derived CDR1 and CDR2 are MDHEN and SYDVKM. The CDR3 extends over 16 amino acids. CDR3 in amino acids: CASSFHPGQPNEKLFF. For the CDR3, the DNA is TGTGCCAGCAGTTTTCACCCGGGACAGCCAAATGAAAAACTGTTTTTT. The entire variable domain, with the rest obtained from reference TRBV28 and TRBJ1-4, is as follows: DVKVTQSSRYLVKRTGEKVFLECVQDMDHENMFWYRQDPGLGLRLIYFSYDVKMKEKGDIPEGYSVSREKKERFSLILESASTNQTSMYLCASSFHPGQPNEKLFFGSGTQLSVL.

This clone came up a few times. This chain uses TRBV5-1 with TRBJ1-1; TRBD1 might be the D (5 bases). Germline CDR1 SGHRS, CDR2 YFSETQ. The CDR3 contains 14 residues. The V end lost 4 bases, the J end lost 1 base, and 11 bases lay between the germline ends. CDR3 bases: TGCGCCAGCAGCCTCCTGACAGAGAACACTGAAGCTTTCTTT. This encodes CASSLLTENTEAFF.

The V and J genes are TRBV7-3 and TRBJ2-1; TRBD2 matches at 16 bases. The length of the CDR3 is 16 residues. From germline, CDR1 is SGHTA and CDR2 FQGTGA. With V trimmed by 5 bases and J by 7 bases, 5 bases remained unmatched. The CDR3 protein is CASSPPGLAGGNEQFF. The CDR3 bases are TGTGCCAGCAGCCCTCCGGGACTAGCGGGAGGGAATGAGCAGTTCTTC.

The V call is TRBV19, the J call TRBJ2-7; 7 bases agree with TRBD1. The CDR3 runs to 14 residues. V dropped 5 bases and J dropped 2; count of bases not matched to a gene: 6. Germline CDR1 is LNHDA and CDR2 is SQIVND (reference sequence). The CDR3 spells CASSAGTVTYEQYF. As DNA, the CDR3 is TGTGCCAGTAGTGCCGGGACAGTAACCTACGAGCAGTACTTC.

The chain is built from TRBV5-1 and TRBJ2-1; 8 bases agree with TRBD2. V was clipped by 4 bases and J by 2 bases; unmatched bases: 8. Germline V gene data show CDR1 as SGHRS and CDR2 as YFSETQ. The CDR3 runs 16 residues. The CDR3 protein is CASSLESGRPYNEQFF. The CDR3 coding sequence is TGCGCCAGCAGCCTGGAAAGCGGGAGACCCTACAATGAGCAGTTCTTC. Supplemented by reference TRBV5-1 and TRBJ2-1, the full variable domain reads KAGVTQTPRYLIKTRGQQVTLSCSPISGHRSVSWYQQTPGQGLQFLFEYFSETQRNKGNFPGRFSGRQFSNSRSEMNVSTLELGDSALYLCASSLESGRPYNEQFFGPGTRLTVL.

The chain joins TRBV7-2 to TRBJ2-2, with no clear D. Deletions cut 1 base from V and 6 bases from J, with 9 bases between. The germline V gene encodes CDR1 SGHTA and CDR2 FQGNSA. CDR3 size: 14 residues. CDR3 protein: CASSLELQAGELFF. CDR3 sequence (DNA): TGTGCCAGCAGCTTAGAGCTGCAGGCCGGGGAGCTGTTTTTT.

This chain uses TRBV7-3 with TRBJ2-7, with D perhaps matching TRBD2 (6 bases). The CDR3 length is 15 residues. The V gene lost 3 bases and the J gene lost 1 base, with 13 bases spanning the gap. Germline-derived CDR1 and CDR2 are SGHTA and FQGTGA. CDR3 sequence: CASSFGAGRSYEQYF. The CDR3, as DNA: TGTGCCAGCAGCTTTGGGGCGGGGCGGTCCTACGAGCAGTACTTC.

The chain joins TRBV2 to TRBJ2-7; 10 positions match TRBD1. Trimming removed 7 bases from V and 1 base from J; junction bases left unmatched: 7. There are 15 residues in the CDR3. In germline, CDR1 is SNHLY, CDR2 FYNNEI. The CDR3 protein is CASTKPGQGSYEQYF. The CDR3 DNA sequence: TGTGCCAGCACGAAACCGGGACAGGGGTCCTACGAGCAGTACTTC.

This clone has more than one count but fewer than ten. V gene TRBV28 combines with J gene TRBJ1-5; the match to TRBD1 covers 7 bases. The CDR3 has 16 residues. J was trimmed by 6 bases and V by 6 bases; bases with no gene match: 14. Germline V CDR1 and CDR2: MDHEN, SYDVKM. CDR3 nucleotide sequence: TGTGCCAGCAGCTTAGGGCAAGGGGGCCGGGGTCAGCCCCAGCATTTT. Protein sequence: CASSLGQGGRGQPQHF.

There are a few counts of this clone. The J gene is TRBJ2-2, the V gene TRBV6-5; maybe TRBD1 (6 bases). V lost 4 bases to trimming and J lost 0 bases, with 12 bases between them. The CDR3 loop spans 16 amino acids. The germline CDR1 and CDR2 sequences are MNHEY and SVGAGI. CDR3 DNA: TGTGCCAGCAGTTCCGGGACACCCGCGAACACCGGGGAGCTGTTTTTT. The encoded protein is CASSSGTPANTGELFF.

This clone was seen a few times. The chain is built from TRBV5-8 and TRBJ1-2; 9 positions agree with TRBD1. With V trimmed by 2 bases and J by 4 bases, 6 bases remained unmatched. The CDR3 is made up of 15 amino acids. The germline V gene encodes CDR1 SGHTS and CDR2 YDEGEE. CDR3 sequence reads: CASSFNRGRAYGYTF. Here the CDR3 DNA reads TGTGCCAGCAGCTTCAACAGGGGGCGCGCCTATGGCTACACCTTC.

This sequence joins TRBV6-1 and TRBJ1-5; D gene uncertain. V was shortened by 2 bases and J by 4 bases, with 9 bases between the two germline ends. The CDR3 has 14 residues. Germline values: CDR1 MNHNS, CDR2 SASEGT. The CDR3 is CASSEIRVNQPQHF. In nucleotides, the CDR3 is TGTGCCAGCAGTGAAATCCGGGTGAATCAGCCCCAGCATTTT.

The J gene is TRBJ1-6, the V gene TRBV4-3; D not certain. Deletions cut 1 base from V and 8 bases from J, with 6 bases between. This CDR3 comprises 13 residues. The V gene's germline CDR1 is LGHNA and CDR2 YSLEER. CDR3 DNA: TGCGCCAGCAGCCAAGCTGAGGATTCACCCCTCCACTTT. Translation gives CASSQAEDSPLHF.

This clone was picked up a small number of times. The CDR3 DNA reads TGCGCCAGCAGCCAAGATTCGTTTAGAAGTGGAAACACCATATATTTT. This gives the protein CASSQDSFRSGNTIYF. This chain uses TRBV4-3 with TRBJ1-3; D gene ambiguous. The V and J ends lost 0 bases and 3 bases respectively, with 12 bases between them. The CDR3 extends over 16 amino acids. Looked up from germline, CDR1 is LGHNA and CDR2 is YSLEER.

Regarding this clone: This sample includes further DNA sequences coding for the same CDR3. V gene TRBV27 combines with J gene TRBJ2-7; 9 bases are a match to TRBD1. With V trimmed by 5 bases and J by 3 bases, 11 bases remained unmatched. The CDR3 runs 16 residues. Germline CDR1 MNHEY, CDR2 SMNVEV (reference sequence). CDR3 nucleotides: TGTGCCAGCAGTCCGTCACAGGGGGCCAGACGCTACGAGCAGTACTTC. The encoded protein is CASSPSQGARRYEQYF.

Notes on this clone: Germline is not matched at one junction end, which may reflect a read error. CDR3 sequence: CATSRTSGSGANGLTF. Here the CDR3 DNA reads TGTGCCACCAGCAGGACTAGCGGCTCTGGGGCCAACGGCCTGACTTTC. The J gene is TRBJ2-6, the V gene TRBV15; 9 positions match TRBD2. Germline CDR1 is LNHNV and CDR2 is YYDKDF (reference sequence). The CDR3 has 16 residues.

The CDR3 spells CASSSVGTGFYSNQPQHF. CDR3 DNA sequence: TGTGCCAGCAGTTCGGTGGGGACAGGGTTCTATAGCAATCAGCCCCAGCATTTT. V is TRBV28 and J is TRBJ1-5, with 9 positions matching TRBD1. CDR1 is MDHEN, CDR2 SYDVKM, per germline. The CDR3 length is 18 residues. Losses at the gene ends were 4 bases for V and 0 bases for J; bases not matched to a gene: 10.

The sample holds a few counts of this clone. The gene calls are TRBV28 and TRBJ1-4; D is ambiguous. The CDR3 sequence is 15 residues long. Germline values: CDR1 MDHEN, CDR2 SYDVKM. Trimming left V 5 bases short and J 4 bases short, with 14 bases between. CDR3 sequence (DNA): TGTGCCAGCAGTACCGGCGAGGGCAGTAATGAAAAACTGTTTTTT. Protein: CASSTGEGSNEKLFF. The full variable domain, rest sourced from reference TRBV28 and TRBJ1-4, is DVKVTQSSRYLVKRTGEKVFLECVQDMDHENMFWYRQDPGLGLRLIYFSYDVKMKEKGDIPEGYSVSREKKERFSLILESASTNQTSMYLCASSTGEGSNEKLFFGSGTQLSVL.

The V call is TRBV28, the J call TRBJ1-2; 9 bases align to TRBD1. Trimming took 3 bases from V and 7 from J; bases not matched to a gene: 9. Germline V CDR1 and CDR2: MDHEN, SYDVKM. The CDR3 has 15 amino acids. CDR3 protein: CASSFSGQGVGGYTF. Here the CDR3 DNA reads TGTGCCAGCAGTTTCTCGGGACAGGGAGTTGGTGGCTACACCTTC.

The rearrangement joins TRBV7-9 to TRBJ1-6; D ambiguous. The germline gives CDR1 SEHNR, CDR2 FQNEAQ (reference sequence). The ends were cut back, 5 bases at V and 5 bases at J, with 4 bases in the middle. The CDR3 spans 12 residues. DNA of the CDR3: TGTGCCAGCAGCAGCAATAATTCACCCCTCCACTTT. It encodes CASSSNNSPLHF.